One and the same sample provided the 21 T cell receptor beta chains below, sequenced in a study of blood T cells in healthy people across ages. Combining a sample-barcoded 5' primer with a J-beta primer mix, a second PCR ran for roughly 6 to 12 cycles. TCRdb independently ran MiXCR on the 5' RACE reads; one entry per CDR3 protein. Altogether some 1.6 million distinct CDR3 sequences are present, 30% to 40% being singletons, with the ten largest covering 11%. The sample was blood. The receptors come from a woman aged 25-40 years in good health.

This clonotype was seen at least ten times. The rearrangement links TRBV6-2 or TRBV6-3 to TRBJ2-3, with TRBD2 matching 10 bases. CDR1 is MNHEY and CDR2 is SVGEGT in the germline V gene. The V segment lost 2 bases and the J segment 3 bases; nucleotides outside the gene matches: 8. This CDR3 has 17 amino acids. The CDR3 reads CASSYELAGAGTDTQYF. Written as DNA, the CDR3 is TGTGCCAGCAGTTACGAGCTAGCGGGAGCAGGTACAGATACGCAGTATTTT.

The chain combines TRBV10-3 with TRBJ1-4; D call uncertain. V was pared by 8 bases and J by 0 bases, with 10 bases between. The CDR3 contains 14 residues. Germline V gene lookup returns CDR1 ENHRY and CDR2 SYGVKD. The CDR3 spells CAISGSATNEKLFF. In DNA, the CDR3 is TGTGCCATCTCAGGATCCGCAACTAATGAAAAACTGTTTTTT.

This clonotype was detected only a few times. CDR3 DNA sequence: TGCGCCAGCAGCCAAGCTCGGCGGGAGCATGAGCAGTTCTTC. Translation gives CASSQARREHEQFF. The rearrangement joins TRBV4-1 to TRBJ2-1, with 7 bases lining up with TRBD2. The trim removed 1 base at V and 8 bases at J, leaving 5 bases unmatched. Germline V lookup: CDR1 MGHRA, CDR2 YSYEKL. The length of the CDR3 is 14 residues.

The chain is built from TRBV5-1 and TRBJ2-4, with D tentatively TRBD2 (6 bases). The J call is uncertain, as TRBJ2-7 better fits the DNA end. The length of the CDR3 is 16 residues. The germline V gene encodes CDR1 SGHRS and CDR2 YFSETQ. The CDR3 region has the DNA TGCGCCAGCAGCTTGTCCCAGGGAGGCAGGTCCTACGAGCAGTACTTC. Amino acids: CASSLSQGGRSYEQYF.

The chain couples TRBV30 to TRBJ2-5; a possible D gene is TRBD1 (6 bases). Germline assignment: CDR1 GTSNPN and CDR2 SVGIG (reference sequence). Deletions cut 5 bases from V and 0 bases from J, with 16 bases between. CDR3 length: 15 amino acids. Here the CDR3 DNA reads TGTGCCTGGGGTAAGACCGGACAGTACCAAGAGACCCAGTACTTC. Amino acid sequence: CAWGKTGQYQETQYF.

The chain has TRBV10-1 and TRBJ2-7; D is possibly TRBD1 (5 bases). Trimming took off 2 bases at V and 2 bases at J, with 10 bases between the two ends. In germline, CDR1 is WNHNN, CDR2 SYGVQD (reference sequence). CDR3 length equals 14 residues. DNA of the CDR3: TGCGCCAGCAGTGAGGACAGATTTCCCTACGAGCAGTACTTC. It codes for CASSEDRFPYEQYF.

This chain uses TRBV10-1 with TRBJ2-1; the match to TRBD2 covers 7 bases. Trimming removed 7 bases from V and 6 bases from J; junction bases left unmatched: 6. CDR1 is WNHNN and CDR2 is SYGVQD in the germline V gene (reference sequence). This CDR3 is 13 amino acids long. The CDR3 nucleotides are TGCGCCAGCATCGAGGGACTAACCAATGAGCAGTTCTTC. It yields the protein CASIEGLTNEQFF.

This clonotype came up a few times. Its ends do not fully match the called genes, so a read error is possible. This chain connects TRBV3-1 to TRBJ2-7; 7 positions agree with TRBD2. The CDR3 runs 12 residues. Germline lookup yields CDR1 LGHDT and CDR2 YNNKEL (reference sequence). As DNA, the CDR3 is TGTGCCAGCAGCCAATGGGACTACGAGCCGTACTTC. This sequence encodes CASSQWDYEPYF.

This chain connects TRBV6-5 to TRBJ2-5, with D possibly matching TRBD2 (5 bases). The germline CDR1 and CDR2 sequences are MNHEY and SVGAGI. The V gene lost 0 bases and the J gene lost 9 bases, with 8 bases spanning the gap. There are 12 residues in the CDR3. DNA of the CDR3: TGTGCCAGCAGTTACTCGAACGGGGCCCAGTACTTC. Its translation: CASSYSNGAQYF.

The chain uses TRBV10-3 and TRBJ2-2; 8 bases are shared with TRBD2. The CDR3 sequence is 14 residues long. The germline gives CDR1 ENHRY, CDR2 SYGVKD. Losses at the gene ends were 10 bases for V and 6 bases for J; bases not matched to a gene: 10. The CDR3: CASTGGPLPGELFF. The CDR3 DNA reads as TGTGCCAGTACGGGGGGGCCTTTACCCGGGGAGCTGTTTTTT.

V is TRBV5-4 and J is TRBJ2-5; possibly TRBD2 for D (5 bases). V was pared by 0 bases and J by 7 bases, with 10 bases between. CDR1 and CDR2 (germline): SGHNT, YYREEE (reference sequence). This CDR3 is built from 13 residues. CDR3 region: CASSLEDLGTQYF. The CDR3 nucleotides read TGTGCCAGCAGCTTGGAGGACTTAGGGACCCAGTACTTC.

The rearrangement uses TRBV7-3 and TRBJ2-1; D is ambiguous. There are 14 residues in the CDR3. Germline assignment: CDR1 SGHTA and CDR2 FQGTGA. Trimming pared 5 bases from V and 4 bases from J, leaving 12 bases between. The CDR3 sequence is CASSRLPGYNEQFF. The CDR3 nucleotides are TGTGCCAGCAGCCGACTCCCTGGGTACAATGAGCAGTTCTTC.

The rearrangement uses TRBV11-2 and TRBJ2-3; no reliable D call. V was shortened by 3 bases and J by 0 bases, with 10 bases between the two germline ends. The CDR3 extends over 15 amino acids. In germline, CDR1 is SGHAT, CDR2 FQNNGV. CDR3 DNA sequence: TGTGCCAGCAGCTTGACGGAAACTAGCACAGATACGCAGTATTTT. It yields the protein CASSLTETSTDTQYF.

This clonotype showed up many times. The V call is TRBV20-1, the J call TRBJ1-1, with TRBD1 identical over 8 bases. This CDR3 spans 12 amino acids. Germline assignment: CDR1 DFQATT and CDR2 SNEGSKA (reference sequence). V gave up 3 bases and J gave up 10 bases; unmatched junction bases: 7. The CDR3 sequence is CSASGQGSGAFF. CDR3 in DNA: TGCAGTGCTAGCGGACAGGGCAGCGGAGCTTTCTTT.

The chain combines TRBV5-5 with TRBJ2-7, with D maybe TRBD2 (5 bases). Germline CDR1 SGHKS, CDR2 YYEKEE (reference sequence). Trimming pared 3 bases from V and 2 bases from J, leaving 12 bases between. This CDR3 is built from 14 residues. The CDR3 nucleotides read TGTGCCAGCAGCTCGGGAATTCCAGCCTACGAGCAGTACTTC. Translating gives CASSSGIPAYEQYF.

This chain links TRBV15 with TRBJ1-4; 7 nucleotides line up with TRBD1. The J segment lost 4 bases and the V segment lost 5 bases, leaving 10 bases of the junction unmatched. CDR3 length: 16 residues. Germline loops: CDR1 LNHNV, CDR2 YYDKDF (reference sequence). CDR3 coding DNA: TGTGCCACCAGCCGCCTAGTGGGACAGATTAATGAAAAACTGTTTTTT. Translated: CATSRLVGQINEKLFF. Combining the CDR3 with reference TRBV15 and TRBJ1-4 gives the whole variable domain DAMVIQNPRYQVTQFGKPVTLSCSQTLNHNVMYWYQQKSSQAPKLLFHYYDKDFNNEADTPDNFQSRRPNTSFCFLDIRSPGLGDTAMYLCATSRLVGQINEKLFFGSGTQLSVL.

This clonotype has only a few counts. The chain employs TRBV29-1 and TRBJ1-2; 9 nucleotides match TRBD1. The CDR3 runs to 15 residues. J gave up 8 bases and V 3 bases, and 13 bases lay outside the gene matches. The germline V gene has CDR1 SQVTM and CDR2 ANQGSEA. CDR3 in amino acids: CSVDGQGINWEGYTF. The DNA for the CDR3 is TGCAGCGTTGACGGACAGGGGATTAACTGGGAAGGCTACACCTTC.

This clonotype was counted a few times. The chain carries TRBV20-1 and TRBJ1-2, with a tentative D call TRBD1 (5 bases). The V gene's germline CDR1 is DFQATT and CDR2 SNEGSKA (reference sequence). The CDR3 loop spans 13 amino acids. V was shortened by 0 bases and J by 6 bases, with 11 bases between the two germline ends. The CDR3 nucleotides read TGCAGTGCTAGAGACCAGGGCGTCAATGGCTACACCTTC. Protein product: CSARDQGVNGYTF.

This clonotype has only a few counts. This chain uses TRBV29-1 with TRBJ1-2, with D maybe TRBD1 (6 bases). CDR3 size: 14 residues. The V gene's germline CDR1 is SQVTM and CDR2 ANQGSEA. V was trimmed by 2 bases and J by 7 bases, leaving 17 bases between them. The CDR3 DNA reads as TGCAGCGTTGAACCCAAGGGGGGTCCGGTTGGCTACACCTTC. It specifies CSVEPKGGPVGYTF.

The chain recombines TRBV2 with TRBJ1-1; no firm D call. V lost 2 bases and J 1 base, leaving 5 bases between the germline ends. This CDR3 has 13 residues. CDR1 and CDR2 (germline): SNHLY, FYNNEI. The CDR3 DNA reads TGTGCCAGCAGTGAAATGGGGAACACTGAAGCTTTCTTT. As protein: CASSEMGNTEAFF.

CDR3 sequence (DNA): TGTGCCAGCAGTGAACCGCCTAGCGCCGAGCAGTATTTT. Amino acids: CASSEPPSAEQYF. V and J are TRBV2 and TRBJ2-3, with a possible D match to TRBD2 (6 bases). Per germline, CDR1 SNHLY and CDR2 FYNNEI. Trimming took off 2 bases at V and 11 bases at J, with 14 bases between the two ends. The CDR3 has 13 amino acids.